This T cell receptor delta chain stems from a study of gamma-delta T cells after stem cell transplantation (dated by TCRdb to 2016 to 2017). This clone is described as large (0.1 to 1%). Its recognized antigen is unknown. No base quality information exists; no much larger clone differs at one position. Different DNA sequences within this sample yield the same CDR3. The library relied on RT-PCR. Sequencing used an Illumina MiSeq. TCRdb recomputed clones from the public reads with CATT; identical DNA rows were then combined. This sample lists roughly 1,100 delta-chain clones; approximately 2.8% were detected once. The ten largest clonotypes hold 34% of the sample. V and J are trimmed by 0 bases and 0 bases, and the gene matches miss 5 bases of the junction. The CDR1 and CDR2 encoded by the germline V gene are GEAIGNYY and EKD. The CDR3 runs 17 residues from the cysteine to the phenylalanine. Only CDR3 DNA remains: 51 bases, in frame from the first base.

The sequence derives from a human donor. It is not recorded whose cells these are; they may come from a transplant donor. Here the chain combines TRDV2 and TRDJ1, with TRDD3 identical over 11 junction bases. The sample taken for sequencing was gamma-delta T cells. The base sequence is TGTGCCTGTGACACCGTACTGGGGGATAGATACACCGATAAACTCATCTTT. This gives the protein CACDTVLGDRYTDKLIF.